This T cell receptor (beta chain) originates from a study of tumor-infiltrating lymphocytes in glioblastoma multiforme. Study-level points and caveats: T cells were not sorted into functional subsets. TCR plus mutation findings rest on a single glioblastoma patient.

This clonotype was seen a few times. What it binds is not known. CDR1 is SGHAT and CDR2 is FQNNGV in the germline V gene. V shed 1 base and J shed 6 bases, with 13 bases lying between them. This CDR3 region has 15 residues. Multiple V-beta primers and a C-beta primer amplified TCRB from RNA. No unique molecular identifiers were described for these TCRB libraries. TCRdb re-called the multiplex PCR reads through MiXCR, storing one row per CDR3 protein. The sample contains around 10,000 distinct CDR3 sequences, roughly two thirds of which appear only once. This TCR was sampled from a male donor with glioblastoma. Sequencing input: brain tumor tissue. The chain combines TRBV11-2 with TRBJ2-1; D gene unclear. As DNA, the CDR3 is TGTGCCAGCAGCTTAGGACAAGGGCAACGCAATGAGCAGTTCTTC. Amino acid sequence: CASSLGQGQRNEQFF. The entire variable domain, with the rest obtained from reference TRBV11-2 and TRBJ2-1, is as follows: EAGVAQSPRYKIIEKRQSVAFWCNPISGHATLYWYQQILGQGPKLLIQFQNNGVVDDSQLPKDRFSAERLKGVDSTLKIQPAKLEDSAVYLCASSLGQGQRNEQFFGPGTRLTVL.